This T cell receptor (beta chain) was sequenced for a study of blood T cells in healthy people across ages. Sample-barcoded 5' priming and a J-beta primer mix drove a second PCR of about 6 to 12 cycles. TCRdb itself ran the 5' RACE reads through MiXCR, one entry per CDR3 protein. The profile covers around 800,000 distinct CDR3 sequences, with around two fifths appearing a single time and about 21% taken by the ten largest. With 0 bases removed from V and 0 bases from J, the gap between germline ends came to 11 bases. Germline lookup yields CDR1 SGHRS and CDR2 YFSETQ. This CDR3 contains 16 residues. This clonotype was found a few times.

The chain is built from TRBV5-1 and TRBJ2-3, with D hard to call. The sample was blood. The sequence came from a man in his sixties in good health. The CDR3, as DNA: TGCGCCAGCAGCTTGGGAGCAGTGACTAGCACAGATACGCAGTATTTT. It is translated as CASSLGAVTSTDTQYF.